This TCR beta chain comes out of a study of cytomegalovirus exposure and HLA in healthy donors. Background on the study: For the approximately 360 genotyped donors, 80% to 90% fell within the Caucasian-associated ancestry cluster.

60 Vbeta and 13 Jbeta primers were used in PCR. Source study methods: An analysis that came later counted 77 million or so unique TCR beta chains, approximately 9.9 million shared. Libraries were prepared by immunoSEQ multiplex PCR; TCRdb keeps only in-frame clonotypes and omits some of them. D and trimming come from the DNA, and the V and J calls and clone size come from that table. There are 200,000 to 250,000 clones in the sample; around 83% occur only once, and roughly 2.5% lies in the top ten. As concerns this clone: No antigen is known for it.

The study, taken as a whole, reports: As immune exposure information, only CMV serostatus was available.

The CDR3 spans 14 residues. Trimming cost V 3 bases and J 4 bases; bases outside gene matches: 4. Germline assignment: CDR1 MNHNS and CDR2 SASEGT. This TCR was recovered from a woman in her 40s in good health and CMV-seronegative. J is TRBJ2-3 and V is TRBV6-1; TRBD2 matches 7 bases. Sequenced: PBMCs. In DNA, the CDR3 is TGTGCCAGCAGTGATCTAGCGGAGTCAGATACGCAGTATTTT. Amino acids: CASSDLAESDTQYF.